The rows below give T cell receptor beta chains drawn from one sample of a study of blood T cell repertoires in COVID-19. Generated by immunoSEQ multiplex PCR, the TCRdb table keeps only in-frame clones and is missing some. The sample carries approximately 65,000 clones, roughly 80% recorded once. Specimen: PBMCs or T cells enriched from blood (not recorded which). The receptors originated from a woman aged 40 to 50 with acute COVID-19. Each CDR3 is given with its conserved first and last residue. D genes are given only for firm matches. For some rows the clone size is stated as once, few or many, or as a class when expanded; others skip it.

TRBJ2-3,15,.,TRBV3-1/TRBV3-2,TRBD2,CASSPGLAATDTQYF,TGTGCCAGCAGCCCCGGACTAGCGGCCACAGATACGCAGTATTTT
TRBJ2-3,13,.,TRBV2,.,CANKDSPTDTQYF,TGTGCCAACAAGGACAGCCCCACAGATACGCAGTATTTT
TRBJ2-1,14,.,TRBV3-1/TRBV3-2,.,CASSQRGWMREQFF,TGTGCCAGCAGCCAACGGGGTTGGATGAGGGAGCAGTTCTTC
TRBJ2-5,15,.,TRBV5-1,.,CASSLATRPQETQYF,TGCGCCAGCAGCTTGGCTACCAGGCCCCAAGAGACCCAGTACTTC
TRBJ1-2,15,.,TRBV5-1,TRBD1,CASSRTTGTDHGYTF,TGCGCCAGCAGCCGCACAACCGGGACAGACCATGGCTACACCTTC
TRBJ1-2,12,few,TRBV27,TRBD1,CASSSTGSGYTF,TGTGCCAGCAGTTCGACAGGGAGCGGCTACACCTTC
TRBJ2-2,14,.,TRBV5-4,.,CASSLRLNTGELFF,TGTGCCAGCAGCTTGCGTCTTAACACCGGGGAGCTGTTTTTT
TRBJ2-5,17,.,TRBV19,TRBD1,CASSITLRQGATETQYF,TGTGCCAGTAGTATAACCCTCCGACAGGGGGCGACGGAGACCCAGTACTTC
TRBJ1-2,13,many,TRBV6-1,TRBD1,CASSEPGGEGYTF,TGTGCCAGCAGTGAACCAGGGGGTGAAGGCTACACCTTC
TRBJ2-5,11,few,TRBV5-1,.,CASSPQETQYF,TGCGCCAGCAGCCCTCAAGAGACCCAGTACTTC
TRBJ1-4,15,.,TRBV3-1/TRBV3-2,.,CASKSRPSTNEKLFF,TGTGCCAGCAAGTCCAGGCCCTCAACTAATGAAAAACTGTTTTTT
TRBJ1-4,15,.,TRBV5-1,.,CASTPGQSTNEKLFF,TGCGCCAGCACCCCCGGACAGTCAACTAATGAAAAACTGTTTTTT
TRBJ1-1,13,.,TRBV14,.,CASSQDRNTEAFF,TGTGCCAGCAGCCAAGACAGGAACACTGAAGCTTTCTTT
TRBJ2-6,12,.,TRBV12-3/TRBV12-4,.,CASRAGANVLTF,TGTGCCAGCAGAGCCGGTGCCAACGTCCTGACTTTC
TRBJ2-5,16,.,TRBV11-2,.,CASSLGPPQGRRTQYF,TGTGCCAGCAGCTTAGGCCCCCCACAGGGTCGGCGGACCCAGTACTTC
TRBJ1-1,12,.,TRBV6-6,.,CASGRGETEAFF,TGTGCCAGCGGGCGGGGGGAGACTGAAGCTTTCTTT
TRBJ2-1,15,few,TRBV5-1,TRBD2,CASSSGGGSYNEQFF,TGCGCCAGCAGCTCCGGGGGGGGCTCCTACAATGAGCAGTTCTTC
TRBJ2-2,12,.,TRBV10-2,.,CASSESRGELFF,TGCGCCAGCAGTGAGTCCAGGGGGGAGCTGTTTTTT
TRBJ1-1,15,.,TRBV6-2/TRBV6-3,.,CASSYSLGPDTEAFF,TGTGCCAGCAGTTACTCATTGGGGCCCGACACTGAAGCTTTCTTT
TRBJ2-7,14,.,TRBV7-9,TRBD1,CASSPRTGNYEQYF,TGTGCCAGCAGCCCGCGGACAGGGAACTACGAGCAGTACTTC
TRBJ1-2,16,.,TRBV4-1,TRBD1,CASSQDATGESYGYTF,TGCGCCAGCAGCCAAGATGCCACAGGGGAATCGTATGGCTACACCTTC
TRBJ1-2,15,.,TRBV19,.,CASSGGGLRDYGYTF,TGTGCCAGTAGTGGGGGGGGACTTCGGGACTATGGCTACACCTTC
TRBJ1-5,18,once,TRBV7-2,TRBD1,CASSLATGTGGRNQPQHF,TGTGCCAGCAGCTTAGCCACCGGGACAGGGGGTCGCAATCAGCCCCAGCATTTT
TRBJ1-1,16,.,TRBV7-9,TRBD1,CASSLRGGKVNTEAFF,TGTGCCAGCAGCTTACGAGGGGGCAAAGTGAACACTGAAGCTTTCTTT
TRBJ2-1,16,.,TRBV3-1/TRBV3-2,TRBD1,CASSRGPGQGDNEQFF,TGTGCCAGCAGCCGAGGGCCGGGACAGGGGGACAATGAGCAGTTCTTC
TRBJ2-5,13,.,TRBV11-3,TRBD1,CASSRDRWETQYF,TGTGCCAGCAGCCGGGACAGGTGGGAGACCCAGTACTTC
TRBJ2-7,13,.,TRBV27,TRBD1,CASSLGTAYEQYF,TGTGCCAGCAGTTTAGGGACAGCCTACGAGCAGTACTTC